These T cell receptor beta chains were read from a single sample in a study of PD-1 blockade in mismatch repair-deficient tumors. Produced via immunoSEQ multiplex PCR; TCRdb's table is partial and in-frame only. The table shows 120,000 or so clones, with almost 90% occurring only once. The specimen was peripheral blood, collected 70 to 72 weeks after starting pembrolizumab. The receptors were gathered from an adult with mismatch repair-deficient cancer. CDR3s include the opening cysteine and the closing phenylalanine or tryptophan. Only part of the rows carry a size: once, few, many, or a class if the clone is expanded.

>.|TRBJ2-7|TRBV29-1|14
CSVETGGHSYEQYF
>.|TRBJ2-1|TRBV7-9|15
CASRRTGNSYNEQFF
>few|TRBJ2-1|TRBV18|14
CASSRPTGDSEQFF
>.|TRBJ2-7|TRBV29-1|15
CSVEEVGTAGYEQYF
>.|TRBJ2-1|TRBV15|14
CATSRASGGNEQFF
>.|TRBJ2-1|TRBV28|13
CASSPDRVNEQFF
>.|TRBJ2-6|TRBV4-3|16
CASSPTGSSGANVLTF
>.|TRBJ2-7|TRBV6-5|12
CASGGATNEQYF
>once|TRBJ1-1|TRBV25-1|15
CASSETGRLNTEAFF
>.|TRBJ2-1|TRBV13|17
CASSGRLAGAGWNEQFF
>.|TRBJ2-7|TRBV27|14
CASSIGQGTYEQYF
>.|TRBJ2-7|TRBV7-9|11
CASTSNYEQYF
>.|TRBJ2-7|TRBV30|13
CALGRRLSGEQYF
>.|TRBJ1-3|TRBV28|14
CASTDRSSGNTIYF
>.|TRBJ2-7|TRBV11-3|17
CASSLVAGPKSSYEQYF
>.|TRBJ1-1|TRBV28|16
CASSLGPRRDSTEAFF
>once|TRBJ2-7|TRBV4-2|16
CASSQEMVAGTYEQYF
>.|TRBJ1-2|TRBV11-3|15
CASSLRQGVGYGYTF
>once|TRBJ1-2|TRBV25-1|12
CASSQDRRGYTF
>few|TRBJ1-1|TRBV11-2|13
CASSSVSNTEAFF
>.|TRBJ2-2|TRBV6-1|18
CASSEFRISGTNTGELFF
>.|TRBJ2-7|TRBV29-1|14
CSVRPSPLSLEQYF
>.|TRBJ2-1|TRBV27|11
CASTQGNEQFF
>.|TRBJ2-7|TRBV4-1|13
CASSQGSGYEQYF
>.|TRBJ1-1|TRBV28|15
CASSLRQGMNTEAFF
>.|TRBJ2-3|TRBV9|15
CASNEAGVGTDTQYF
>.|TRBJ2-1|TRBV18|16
CASLPKTRGSYNEQFF
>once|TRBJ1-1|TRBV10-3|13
CASQAGDGTEAFF
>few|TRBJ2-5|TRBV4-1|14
CASSQGPGHETQYF
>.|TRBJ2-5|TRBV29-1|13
CSVEGTWQETQYF
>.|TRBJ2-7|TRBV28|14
CASKSTGTHYEQYF
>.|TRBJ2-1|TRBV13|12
CATRAGYNEQFF
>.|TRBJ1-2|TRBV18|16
CASSPGTPTTNYGYTF
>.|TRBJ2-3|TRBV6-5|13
CASSYVGTDTQYF